This is a list of T cell receptor beta chains from one sample in a study of OX40 agonist ivuxolimab in advanced cancers. This table comes from immunoSEQ multiplex PCR, and its TCRdb copy is limited to in-frame clones, with some not included. This sample has nearly 60,000 clones; approximately 88% occur once, and the top ten carry around 3.2%. The sequencing used CD4+ or CD8+ T cells sorted from blood, collected in a trial of the OX40 agonist ivuxolimab. Receptors were obtained from an adult with an advanced solid tumor such as melanoma, head and neck, liver or kidney cancer. The CDR3 runs from the conserved cysteine through the conserved F or W. The D gene is left open where the match is weak. Not all rows give a size; the values are once, few, many and, for expanded clones, a class.

j_gene | abundance | d_gene | len | v_gene | CDR3nt | CDR3aa
TRBJ2-5 | - | TRBD1 | 15 | TRBV28 | TGTGCCAGCAGAATAGGGGCAGGGGGCGAAGAGACCCAGTACTTC | CASRIGAGGEETQYF
TRBJ1-5 | once | - | 12 | TRBV29-1 | TGCAGCGTTGACCGCGGGAATCAGCCCCAGCATTTT | CSVDRGNQPQHF
TRBJ2-2 | - | - | 15 | TRBV10-1 | TGCGCCAGCAGTGAGTCAAACACGAACACCGGGGAGCTGTTTTTT | CASSESNTNTGELFF
TRBJ2-2 | - | - | 16 | TRBV10-3 | TGTGCCATCACTGAGGTACAGAAATTGAACACCGGGGAGCTGTTTTTT | CAITEVQKLNTGELFF
TRBJ2-5 | - | - | 13 | TRBV10-3 | TGTGCCATCAGTCCGGACAGCCGAGAGACCCAGTACTTC | CAISPDSRETQYF
TRBJ2-3 | few | TRBD2 | 15 | TRBV11-3 | TGTGCCAGCAGCTTGGGGACTAGCGTGCACGATACGCAGTATTTT | CASSLGTSVHDTQYF
TRBJ1-6 | - | TRBD1 | 15 | TRBV7-3 | TGTGCCAGCAGCTCCCTTCCGGGACAGGGAGCACCCCTCCACTTT | CASSSLPGQGAPLHF
TRBJ2-2 | - | TRBD2 | 15 | TRBV9 | TGTGCCAGCAGCTGGAGGGCGGGAGACACCGGGGAGCTGTTTTTT | CASSWRAGDTGELFF
TRBJ2-2 | - | TRBD2 | 19 | TRBV19 | TGTGCCAGTAGTATAGATCCTCCGGGACTAGCCTTCTATAGAGGGGAGCTGTTTTTT | CASSIDPPGLAFYRGELFF
TRBJ2-7 | - | TRBD2 | 15 | TRBV29-1 | TGCAGCGCTGATAAAGGGACTAGCGGGACCTACGAGCAGTACTTC | CSADKGTSGTYEQYF
TRBJ2-3 | - | - | 15 | TRBV7-9 | TGTGCCAGCAGCTTTGGGTCTTGGGGCACAGATACGCAGTATTTT | CASSFGSWGTDTQYF
TRBJ2-7 | - | - | 14 | TRBV7-8 | TGTGCCAGCAGCCAGAGACAGGACTCCTACGAGCAGTACTTC | CASSQRQDSYEQYF
TRBJ2-1 | - | - | 12 | TRBV2 | TGTGCCAGCAGGGGAGATTACAATGAGCAGTTCTTC | CASRGDYNEQFF
TRBJ2-1 | - | TRBD1 | 16 | TRBV18 | TGTGCCAGCTCACCAATCCGGGACAGGACATACAATGAGCAGTTCTTC | CASSPIRDRTYNEQFF
TRBJ1-2 | - | - | 14 | TRBV18 | TGTGCCAGCTCACTGACGGGGGAGGACTATGGCTACACCTTC | CASSLTGEDYGYTF
TRBJ2-1 | - | - | 12 | TRBV5-1 | TGCGCCAGCGGATTACAGGGCAATGAGCAGTTCTTC | CASGLQGNEQFF
TRBJ2-7 | - | - | 13 | TRBV6-6 | TGTGCCAGCAGTCTAGACAGCACCTACGAGCAGTACTTC | CASSLDSTYEQYF
TRBJ2-5 | - | - | 13 | TRBV27 | TGTGCCAGCAGTAGGGAGTTCCCCGGGACCCAGTACTTC | CASSREFPGTQYF
TRBJ2-3 | - | TRBD1 | 16 | TRBV30 | TGTGCCTGGAGTGACTGGACAGGGACCTACACAGATACGCAGTATTTT | CAWSDWTGTYTDTQYF
TRBJ1-1 | - | - | 16 | TRBV5-1 | TGCGCCAGCAGCTTGGGAAGGGGGAGCATGAACACTGAAGCTTTCTTT | CASSLGRGSMNTEAFF
TRBJ2-2 | once | - | 15 | TRBV7-3 | TGTGCCAGCAGCTTAGAGGGAGCGGCCACCGGGGAGCTGTTTTTT | CASSLEGAATGELFF
TRBJ2-6 | - | TRBD1 | 14 | TRBV19 | TGTGCCAGTAGGGGGACAGGGGGAGCCAACGTCCTGACTTTC | CASRGTGGANVLTF
TRBJ1-2 | - | - | 15 | TRBV7-6 | TGTGCCAGCAGCTTCGGATCAGGGAGCGAGTATGGCTACACCTTC | CASSFGSGSEYGYTF
TRBJ1-2 | - | - | 15 | TRBV28 | TGTGCCAGCAGTTTCCGGGGGCGGACGCTCTATGGCTACACCTTC | CASSFRGRTLYGYTF
TRBJ2-5 | once | TRBD2 | 18 | TRBV25-1 | TGTGCCAGCAGTGAATATGGTCCCGGACTAGCGGGACAAGAGACCCAGTACTTC | CASSEYGPGLAGQETQYF
TRBJ2-7 | - | - | 13 | TRBV5-5 | TGTGCCAGCGAGGAGGCCCCTTCCTACGAGCAGTACTTC | CASEEAPSYEQYF
TRBJ1-5 | once | - | 17 | TRBV23-1 | TGCGCCAGCAGTCCGCCGGCCACCGGGGATAGCAATCAGCCCCAGCATTTT | CASSPPATGDSNQPQHF
TRBJ2-2 | - | TRBD1 | 16 | TRBV11-2 | TGTGCCAGCAGCCCGGACAGGGTGGGAAATACCGGGGAGCTGTTTTTT | CASSPDRVGNTGELFF
TRBJ2-1 | - | TRBD2 | 16 | TRBV14 | TGTGCCAGCAGCCAAGAAGCGGGATTACGCTACAATGAGCAGTTCTTC | CASSQEAGLRYNEQFF
TRBJ2-7 | - | - | 13 | TRBV7-2 | TGTGCCAGCAGCTTACCCTCCTTATACGAGCAGTACTTC | CASSLPSLYEQYF
TRBJ2-3 | - | - | 13 | TRBV28 | TGTGCCAGCATAAGGCGGGCCACAGATACGCAGTATTTT | CASIRRATDTQYF
TRBJ2-2 | few | TRBD2 | 14 | TRBV6-6 | TGTGCCAGCAGTCGGGGCGGGGGTACCGGGGAGCTGTTTTTT | CASSRGGGTGELFF
TRBJ2-5 | - | - | 14 | TRBV7-8 | TGTGCCAGCAGCACCAGCGTTTGGAGGGAGACCCAGTACTTC | CASSTSVWRETQYF
TRBJ1-1 | - | - | 11 | TRBV11-2 | TGTGCCAGCAGCTTAGGGGTAGGGGCTTTCTTT | CASSLGVGAFF
TRBJ1-3 | - | TRBD1 | 15 | TRBV7-9 | TGTGCCAGCAGCTGGACAGGGAGTGGAGGAAACACCATATATTTT | CASSWTGSGGNTIYF
TRBJ1-1 | - | - | 13 | TRBV6-1 | TGTGCCAGCATTTCGTATTGGAACACTGAAGCTTTCTTT | CASISYWNTEAFF
TRBJ2-5 | - | TRBD2 | 13 | TRBV2 | TGTGCCAGCAGGTGGACTAGCGAAGAGACCCAGTACTTC | CASRWTSEETQYF
TRBJ2-7 | - | - | 14 | TRBV2 | TGTGCCAGCAGTGATACGGTAACTGCCTACGAGCAGTACTTC | CASSDTVTAYEQYF
TRBJ2-3 | - | TRBD2 | 15 | TRBV6-1 | TGTGCCAGCAGTGGACAGGGCGGGAGGGTAGATACGCAGTATTTT | CASSGQGGRVDTQYF
TRBJ1-1 | - | - | 13 | TRBV10-3 | TGTGCCATCAGTGAAGGGGGGCACACTGAAGCTTTCTTT | CAISEGGHTEAFF
TRBJ1-1 | - | - | 15 | TRBV7-2 | TGTGCCAGCAGCTTAGTTGACAGCTTGAACACTGAAGCTTTCTTT | CASSLVDSLNTEAFF
TRBJ2-2 | - | TRBD2 | 18 | TRBV18 | TGTGCCAGCTCACCACGACTAGCGGGAGGCGGCGACACCGGGGAGCTGTTTTTT | CASSPRLAGGGDTGELFF
TRBJ2-7 | - | - | 17 | TRBV27 | TGTGCCAGCAGTTTGTTTTCACCGGGACTGACCACCTACGAGCAGTACTTC | CASSLFSPGLTTYEQYF
TRBJ2-7 | - | - | 15 | TRBV21-1 | TGTGCCAGCAGCGCAAGGCTACACGTGTTAGACGAGCAGTACTTC | CASSARLHVLDEQYF
TRBJ1-5 | - | TRBD1 | 14 | TRBV5-1 | TGCGCCAGCAGCCCGGGACAGAGCAATCAGCCCCAGCATTTT | CASSPGQSNQPQHF
TRBJ1-1 | once | TRBD1 | 14 | TRBV4-3 | TGCGCCAGCAGAAGCGGGACAGTGAACACTGAAGCTTTCTTT | CASRSGTVNTEAFF
TRBJ2-5 | once | TRBD2 | 16 | TRBV10-3 | TGTGCCATCAGTGAGACGGGGGGTTCCCCCCAAGAGACCCAGTACTTC | CAISETGGSPQETQYF
TRBJ2-5 | - | TRBD1 | 15 | TRBV18 | TGTGCCAGCTCACCTGGGACAGGGAGGACAGAGACCCAGTACTTC | CASSPGTGRTETQYF
TRBJ2-5 | - | TRBD1 | 15 | TRBV18 | TGTGCCAGCTCACCGGGCAGGGGGCTTCAAGAGACCCAGTACTTC | CASSPGRGLQETQYF
TRBJ2-7 | - | - | 15 | TRBV4-1 | TGCGCCAGCAGCCCGGGCGCCGAGGGTCCCTACGAGCAGTACTTC | CASSPGAEGPYEQYF
TRBJ2-2 | - | - | 13 | TRBV25-1 | TGTGCCAGCGGGACGGTCAACACCGGGGAGCTGTTTTTT | CASGTVNTGELFF
TRBJ2-2 | - | - | 14 | TRBV5-5 | TGTGCCAGCAGCTTAGACGCGAACACCGGGGAGCTGTTTTTT | CASSLDANTGELFF
TRBJ2-5 | - | TRBD1 | 13 | TRBV7-9 | TGTGCCAGTGCAGGGGGCAGCGTAAAGACCCAGTACTTC | CASAGGSVKTQYF
TRBJ1-2 | - | - | 14 | TRBV2 | TGTGCCAGCAGTGAAGTCGGGGAACCCTATGGCTACACCTTC | CASSEVGEPYGYTF